The rows below give T cell receptor beta chains drawn from one sample of a study of T cell changes during pregnancy in multiple sclerosis. Sequencing used immunoSEQ multiplex PCR; TCRdb keeps in-frame clones, though not all of them. This repertoire shows roughly 42,000 clones, approximately 90% found once; its top ten account for approximately 0.71%. The material was CD4+ T cells from peripheral blood mononuclear cells, obtained before pregnancy. Receptor source: a female donor with multiple sclerosis, enrolled in a pregnancy study. Each CDR3 is given with its conserved first and last residue. Each record gives: D gene, V gene, clone size, J gene, CDR3 DNA, CDR3 protein. D genes are given only for firm matches. Expanded clones get a size class; other rows say once, few or many, or leave the size out.

TRBD1	TRBV19	NA	TRBJ1-2	TGTGCCAGGCCGGGACAGGGAGCTCTATATGGCTACACCTTC	CARPGQGALYGYTF
NA	TRBV5-1	NA	TRBJ2-1	TGCGCCAGCAGCGCCCTCATGAGCTCCTACAATGAGCAGTTCTTC	CASSALMSSYNEQFF
NA	TRBV5-4	NA	TRBJ2-2	TGTGCCAGCAGCCCACCCGGGACCGGGGAGCTGTTTTTT	CASSPPGTGELFF
TRBD1	TRBV5-5	NA	TRBJ2-7	TGTGCCAGCAGCTTCGCCGGGACAGGGAAAGGCGAGCAGTACTTC	CASSFAGTGKGEQYF
TRBD1	TRBV18	NA	TRBJ2-7	TGTGCCAGCTCACAGTCTGCAGGGGGCGAGCAGTACTTC	CASSQSAGGEQYF
NA	TRBV2	NA	TRBJ1-5	TGTGCCAGCAGTGAAGAAAGAGATCAGCCCCAGCATTTT	CASSEERDQPQHF
NA	TRBV6-5	medium-sized	TRBJ2-7	TGTGCCAGCAGTTTGAGAGACCAGAGGGCTGGCTACGAGCAGTACTTC	CASSLRDQRAGYEQYF
TRBD1	TRBV10-3	NA	TRBJ1-1	TGTGCCTTTCGCGGACAGGGGTATACTGAAGCTTTCTTT	CAFRGQGYTEAFF
NA	TRBV5-4	NA	TRBJ2-5	TGTGCCAGCAGCTTGGCCCTGTCGTTGGAGACCCAGTACTTC	CASSLALSLETQYF
NA	TRBV19	NA	TRBJ2-5	TGTGCCAGTAGCTTTCTCGCTGGGGCGACCCAGTACTTC	CASSFLAGATQYF
NA	TRBV6-1	NA	TRBJ1-4	TGTGCCAGCACCCAACAGGCAGATGAAAAACTGTTTTTT	CASTQQADEKLFF
TRBD1	TRBV7-2	NA	TRBJ1-3	TGTGCCAGCAGCTTAGGGGGACAGGGGGCCAAAGGAAACACCATATATTTT	CASSLGGQGAKGNTIYF
TRBD1	TRBV10-2	NA	TRBJ2-7	TGCGCCAGCACCGGGACAGGGGGCTACGAGCAGTACTTC	CASTGTGGYEQYF
TRBD2	TRBV5-1	NA	TRBJ2-2	TGCGCCAGCAGCTGGAGCCTGGGGGGGGCGAACACCGGGGAGCTGTTTTTT	CASSWSLGGANTGELFF
NA	TRBV2	NA	TRBJ2-1	TGTGCCAGCAGGGTTTCAGGGGAGAAGTTCTTC	CASRVSGEKFF
TRBD2	TRBV10-3	NA	TRBJ2-7	TGTGCCATCAGCGGACAAGCGGGGGTCTCCTACGAGCAGTACTTC	CAISGQAGVSYEQYF
NA	TRBV19	NA	TRBJ1-5	TGTGCCAGTAGTTTCCGAGATCAGCCCCAGCATTTT	CASSFRDQPQHF
TRBD1	TRBV7-3	NA	TRBJ1-2	TGTGCCAGCAGCACCGGGACAGGGGGCGCTTATGGCTACACCTTC	CASSTGTGGAYGYTF
TRBD1	TRBV7-6	once	TRBJ1-1	TGTGCCAGCAGCTTACAGCCCAGGGGGCCTGAAGCTTTCTTT	CASSLQPRGPEAFF
TRBD2	TRBV25-1	NA	TRBJ2-5	TGTGCCAGCAGTAGAGGACTAGCGGGGCGGGAGACCCAGTACTTC	CASSRGLAGRETQYF
TRBD1	TRBV6-5	NA	TRBJ2-7	TGTGCCAGCAGTTTTATACAGGGGGCTTCCTACGAGCAGTACTTC	CASSFIQGASYEQYF
NA	TRBV11-2	NA	TRBJ1-3	TGTGCCAGCAGCTTCGGTTACTCTGGAAACACCATATATTTT	CASSFGYSGNTIYF
TRBD1	TRBV5-4	NA	TRBJ1-6	TGTGCCAGCAGCCAAAGCACAGGGGGGAATTCACCCCTCCACTTT	CASSQSTGGNSPLHF
NA	TRBV14	NA	TRBJ2-5	TGTGCCAGCAGCCAAGTCGGAGCAGCGGCACAAGAGACCCAGTACTTC	CASSQVGAAAQETQYF
TRBD1	TRBV11-1	few	TRBJ2-7	TGTGCCAGCAGCACCACCCGACAGGGGCCCCACGAGCAGTACTTC	CASSTTRQGPHEQYF
NA	TRBV2	NA	TRBJ2-2	TGTGCCAGCAGTGAAGCGGCTACCGGGGAGCTGTTTTTT	CASSEAATGELFF
NA	TRBV30	few	TRBJ1-6	TGTGCCTGGAGTGATGGGCAATCACCCCTCCACTTT	CAWSDGQSPLHF